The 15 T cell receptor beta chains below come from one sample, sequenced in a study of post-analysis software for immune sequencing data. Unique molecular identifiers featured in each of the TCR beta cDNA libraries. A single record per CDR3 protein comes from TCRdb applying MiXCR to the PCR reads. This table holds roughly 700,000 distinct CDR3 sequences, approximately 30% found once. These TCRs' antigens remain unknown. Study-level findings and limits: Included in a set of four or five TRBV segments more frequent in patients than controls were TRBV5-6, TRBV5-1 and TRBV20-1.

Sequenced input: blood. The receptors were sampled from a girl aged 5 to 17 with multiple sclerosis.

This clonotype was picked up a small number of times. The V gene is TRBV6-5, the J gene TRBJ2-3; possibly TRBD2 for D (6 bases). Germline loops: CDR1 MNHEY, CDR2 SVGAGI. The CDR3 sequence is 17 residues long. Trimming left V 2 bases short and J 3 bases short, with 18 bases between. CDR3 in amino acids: CASSYAGLSSSTDTQYF. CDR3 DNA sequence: TGTGCCAGCAGTTACGCGGGACTCTCGTCATCAACAGATACGCAGTATTTT.

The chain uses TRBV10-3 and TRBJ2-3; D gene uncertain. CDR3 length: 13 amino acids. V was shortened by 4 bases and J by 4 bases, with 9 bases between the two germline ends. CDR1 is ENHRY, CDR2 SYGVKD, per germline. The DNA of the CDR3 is TGTGCCATCAGTGGGTCTCCTCCAGATACGCAGTATTTT. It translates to CAISGSPPDTQYF.

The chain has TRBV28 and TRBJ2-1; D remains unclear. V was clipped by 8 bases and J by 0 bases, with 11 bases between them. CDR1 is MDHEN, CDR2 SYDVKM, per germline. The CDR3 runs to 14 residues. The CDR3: CASGPSASYNEQFF. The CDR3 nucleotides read TGTGCCAGCGGCCCCTCCGCCTCCTACAATGAGCAGTTCTTC.

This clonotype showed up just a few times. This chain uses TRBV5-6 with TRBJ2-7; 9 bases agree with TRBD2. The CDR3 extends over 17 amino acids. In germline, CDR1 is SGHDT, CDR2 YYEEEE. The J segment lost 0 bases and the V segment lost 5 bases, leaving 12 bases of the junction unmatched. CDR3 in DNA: TGTGCCAGCAGTGGCGGGAGGGTCACTCTTATCTCCTACGAGCAGTACTTC. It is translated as CASSGGRVTLISYEQYF.

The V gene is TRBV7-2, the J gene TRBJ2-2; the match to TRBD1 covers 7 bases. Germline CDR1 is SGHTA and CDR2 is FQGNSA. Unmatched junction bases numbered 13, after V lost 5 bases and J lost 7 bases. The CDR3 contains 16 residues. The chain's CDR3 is CASSPGQSPGIGELFF. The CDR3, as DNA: TGTGCCAGCAGCCCGGGACAGAGCCCTGGGATCGGGGAGCTGTTTTTT.

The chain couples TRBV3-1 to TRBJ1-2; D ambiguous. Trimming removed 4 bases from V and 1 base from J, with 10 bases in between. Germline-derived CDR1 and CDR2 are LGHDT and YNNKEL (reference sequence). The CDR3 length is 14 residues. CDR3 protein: CASSRSLNNYGYTF. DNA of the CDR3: TGTGCCAGCAGCCGATCACTGAATAACTATGGCTACACCTTC.

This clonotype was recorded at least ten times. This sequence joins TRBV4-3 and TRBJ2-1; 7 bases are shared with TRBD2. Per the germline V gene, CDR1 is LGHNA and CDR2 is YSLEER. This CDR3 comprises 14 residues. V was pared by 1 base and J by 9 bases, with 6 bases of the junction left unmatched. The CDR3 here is CASSQAGGSREQFF. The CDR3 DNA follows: TGCGCCAGCAGCCAAGCGGGGGGTTCTCGTGAGCAGTTCTTC.

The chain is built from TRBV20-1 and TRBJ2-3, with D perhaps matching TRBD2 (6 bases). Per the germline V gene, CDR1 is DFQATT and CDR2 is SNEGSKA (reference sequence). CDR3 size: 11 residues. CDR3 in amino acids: CRAVVVADQYF. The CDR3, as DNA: TGCAGGGCAGTGGTAGTAGCGGACCAGTATTTT.

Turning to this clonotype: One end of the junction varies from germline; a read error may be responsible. For the CDR3, the DNA is TGTGTCAGCAGCTCTCAACCCAGGGTAGATGGCTACACCTTC. As protein: CVSSSQPRVDGYTF. The chain has TRBV13 and TRBJ1-2, with D possibly TRBD1 on 5 matching bases. This CDR3 is 14 amino acids long. Germline lookup yields CDR1 PRHDT and CDR2 FYEKMQ (reference sequence).

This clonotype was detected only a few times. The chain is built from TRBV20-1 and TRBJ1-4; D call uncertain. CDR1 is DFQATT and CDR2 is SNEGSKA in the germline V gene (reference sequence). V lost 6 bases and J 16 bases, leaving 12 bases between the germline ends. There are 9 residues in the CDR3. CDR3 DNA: TGCAGTGCGGAGAAGCTTGGGTTTTTT. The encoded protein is CSAEKLGFF.

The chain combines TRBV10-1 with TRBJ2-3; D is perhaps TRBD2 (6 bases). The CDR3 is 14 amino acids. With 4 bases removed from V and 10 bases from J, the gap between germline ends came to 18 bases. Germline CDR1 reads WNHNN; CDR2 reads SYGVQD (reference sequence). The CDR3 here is CASSAGEGWSAQYF. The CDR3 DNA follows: TGCGCCAGCAGTGCGGGAGAAGGATGGAGTGCGCAGTATTTT.

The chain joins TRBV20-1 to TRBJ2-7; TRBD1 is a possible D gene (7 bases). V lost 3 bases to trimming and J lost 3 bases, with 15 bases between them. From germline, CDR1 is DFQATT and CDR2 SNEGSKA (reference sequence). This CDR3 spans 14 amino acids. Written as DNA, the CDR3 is TGCAGTGCTAGGGTTAGACAGGGAGGCTACGAGCAGTACTTC. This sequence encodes CSARVRQGGYEQYF.

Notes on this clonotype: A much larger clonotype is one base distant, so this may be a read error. Here the CDR3 DNA reads TGCGCCAGCAGCAGGGTGGGTCGATCGGGGGACAAGCAGTACTTC. Its translation: CASSRVGRSGDKQYF. The chain is built from TRBV5-1 and TRBJ2-7, with D tentatively TRBD1 or TRBD2 (6 bases each). V was clipped by 4 bases and J by 8 bases, with 22 bases between them. This CDR3 has 15 residues. CDR1 and CDR2 (germline): SGHRS, YFSETQ. Drawing the rest from reference TRBV5-1 and TRBJ2-7, the complete variable domain is KAGVTQTPRYLIKTRGQQVTLSCSPISGHRSVSWYQQTPGQGLQFLFEYFSETQRNKGNFPGRFSGRQFSNSRSEMNVSTLELGDSALYLCASSRVGRSGDKQYFGPGTRLTVT.

CDR3 bases: TGTGCCAGCAGCTTATCCGCTAGCAGTAATGAGCAGTTCTTC. Its translation is CASSLSASSNEQFF. This chain connects TRBV7-9 to TRBJ2-1; the D gene is possibly TRBD2 (5 bases). The V gene's germline CDR1 is SEHNR and CDR2 FQNEAQ (reference sequence). Trimming removed 2 bases at V and 7 bases at J, with 12 bases between. The CDR3 loop spans 14 amino acids.

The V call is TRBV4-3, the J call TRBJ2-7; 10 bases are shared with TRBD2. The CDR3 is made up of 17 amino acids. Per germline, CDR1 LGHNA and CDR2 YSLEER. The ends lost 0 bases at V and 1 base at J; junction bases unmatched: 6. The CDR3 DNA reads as TGCGCCAGCAGCCAAGAGTCTAGCGGGAGTCTATCCTACGAGCAGTACTTC. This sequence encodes CASSQESSGSLSYEQYF.